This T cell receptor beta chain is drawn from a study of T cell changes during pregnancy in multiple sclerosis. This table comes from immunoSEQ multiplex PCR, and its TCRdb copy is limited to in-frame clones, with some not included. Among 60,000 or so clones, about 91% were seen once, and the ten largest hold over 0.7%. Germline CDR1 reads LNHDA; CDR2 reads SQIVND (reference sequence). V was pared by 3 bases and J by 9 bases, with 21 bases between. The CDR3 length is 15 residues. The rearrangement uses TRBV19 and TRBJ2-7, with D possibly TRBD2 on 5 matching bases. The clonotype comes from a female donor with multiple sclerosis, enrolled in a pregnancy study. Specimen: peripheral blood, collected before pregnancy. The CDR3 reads CASSMSLGGWGSQYF. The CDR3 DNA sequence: TGTGCCAGTAGTATGTCTCTCGGAGGTTGGGGTTCGCAGTACTTC.